Sequencing of this T cell receptor beta chain was carried out in a study of T and B cells in COVID-19 patients (dated by TCRdb to the early 2020s). Looking at the study overall: Using TRB and IGH repertoire sequencing of peripheral blood, the study characterized adaptive immunity in COVID-19 patients who had active infection or had recovered. A recovered cohort was made up of about 18 patients contributing fewer than 25 samples, mostly after mild to moderate COVID-19 managed as outpatients. The recovered cohort had a median age of about 34 years, compared with approximately 70 years in the active-infection cohort. Critical illness requiring mechanical ventilation or ECMO was present in about 65% of the 20 patients in the active-infection cohort. In the active-infection cohort, nine tenths of the roughly 20 patients had comorbidities linked to unfavorable COVID-19 outcome. Over 7 million TCR sequences were analysed in a TCR and BCR sequence repository that covered over 30 patients and approximately 69 time points. Two patients were included in both the recovered and active cohorts because samples were available from active disease and after recovery. An age-matched reference group of some 36 healthy donors negative for COVID-19 antibodies was used as the comparison for repertoire analyses. As many as 9 follow-up blood samples were taken per patient, and some of the samples covered different disease stages within the same individual. What the work shows at the level of the full study, not this receptor alone: TRB repertoires were highly clonal in active COVID-19, whereas diversity and richness at recovery rose above healthy donor levels. Blood samples obtained from mildly ill patients during symptoms, as well as early samples obtained from severe cases, were available only in scarce numbers. The cohort was considered too small for HLA contributions to COVID-19 susceptibility or severity to be assessed. In patients with COVID-19, the usage of TRBV/TRBJ genes was reported to be strongly skewed. Prospective validation of the reported TCR clusters was stated to be required before clinical use. A total of some 2,400 exclusive TCR clusters, including 30 to 40 low-pGen clusters, were found in the recovered cohort. Specific T cell subsets (CD4+/Treg/CD8+) and sorted SARS-CoV-2-responsive or tetramer+ T cells had not yet been sequenced, and these experiments were ongoing.

As a fraction of the sample, this clonotype is medium-sized (0.01 to 0.1%). The specificity of this receptor is unknown. A junction end diverges from the germline sequence, so it may reflect a read error. Reads for this sample came from an Illumina MiSeq. Multiplex PCR with BIOMED2 TRB-A/B primer pools was used to amplify TRB rearrangements. Two consecutive PCRs added Illumina-compatible adapters and 7-nucleotide sample barcodes to the amplicons. Phusion HS II polymerase was used for all library PCRs. The amplicons were purified from gel with the NucleoSpin Gel and PCR Clean-up kit, measured on Qubit, and then pooled at 3.5 to 4 nM. Amplicon pool quality was checked on an Agilent 2100 Bioanalyzer before Illumina next-generation sequencing. Concerning the study's data processing: MiXCR 3.0.8 with the default MiXCR reference library was used to annotate TRB rearrangements. Non-productive reads and sequences with fewer than 2 reads were removed, and every unique CDR3 nucleotide sequence was treated as one clone. Clonality, diversity, richness and V-J gene usage were calculated in R 3.5.1. TCR clustering by CDR3 similarity used GLIPH2, with generation probabilities calculated by OLGA. Only GLIPH2 clusters containing at least four unique TCR clonotypes present in at least three individuals were kept. TCRdb trimmed public reads at Q25 via fastp, called clones via MiXCR and kept in-frame beta chains. Rows matching on CDR3 protein sequence are summarized as one entry with the most common DNA and genes. For this entry, the V and J calls and clone size follow TCRdb and not the study's own pipeline. Recorded for this sample are under 8,500 distinct CDR3 sequences; 25% to 30% of them occurred a single time. 17% of the sample is held by the ten biggest clonotypes.

Genomic DNA extracted from blood was used in amounts of roughly 250-500 ng for amplification of TRB repertoires. The CDR3 runs 9 amino acids, cysteine and phenylalanine included. The kept DNA is CDR3 alone, 27 bases in frame from the first base. Per the germline V gene, SQVTM is the CDR1 and ANQGSEA is the CDR2. This clonotype was obtained from a human donor with active COVID-19. The receptor chain draws on TRBV29-1 and TRBJ1-2; the D gene lacks a confident call. The sequenced material came from blood. CDR3 sequence: CSVEDGYTF. The base sequence is TGCAGCGTGGAAGATGGCTACACCTTC. Where the CDR3 stops, the reference TRBV29-1 and TRBJ1-2 genes take over; the full variable domain is SAVISQKPSRDICQRGTSLTIQCQVDSQVTMMFWYRQQPGQSLTLIATANQGSEATYESGFVIDKFPISRPNLTFSTLTVSNMSPEDSSIYLCSVEDGYTFGSGTRLTVV.